The 15 T cell receptor beta chains reported below all come from one sample, sequenced in a study. TCRdb reprocessed the 5' RACE reads with MiXCR, giving one entry per CDR3 protein. Altogether more than 40,000 distinct CDR3 sequences are present, roughly 29% being singletons, with the ten largest covering 3.5% to 4%. The material sequenced was memory CD4+ T cells sorted from a lymph node. Subset in this sample: memory CD4+ T cells, CD4+CD45RO+CD25-. Every receptor here comes from a female donor with breast cancer.

This clonotype was found a few times. The chain combines TRBV12-3 or TRBV12-4 with TRBJ2-5; no clear D. The CDR3 extends over 13 amino acids. Between the trimmed V and J ends, which lost 4 bases and 1 base, there was a span of 7 bases. DNA for the CDR3: TGTGCCAGCAGTTCAGGTGTCCAAGAGACCCAGTACTTC. Encoded protein: CASSSGVQETQYF.

This rearrangement joins TRBV24-1 to TRBJ2-3, with D perhaps TRBD1 (6 bases). Germline V lookup: CDR1 KGHDR, CDR2 SFDVKD. Trimming took 0 bases from V and 4 from J, leaving 16 bases between them. The CDR3 loop spans 17 amino acids. CDR3 DNA: TGTGCCACCAGTGATTTGTTGGACAGTCAGGGAGCAGATACGCAGTATTTT. It translates to CATSDLLDSQGADTQYF.

The chain is built from TRBV20-1 and TRBJ2-5, with D perhaps assigned TRBD1 or TRBD2 (6 bases each). CDR3 size: 18 residues. Germline loops: CDR1 DFQATT, CDR2 SNEGSKA (reference sequence). Trimming stripped 7 bases from V and 2 bases from J, with 29 bases between. CDR3 sequence (DNA): TGCAGTGGGGAGAGACGGGGGCCAACTACTTCTAATCAAGAGACCCAGTACTTC. Amino acid sequence: CSGERRGPTTSNQETQYF.

This clonotype was counted many times. The chain uses TRBV4-1 and TRBJ2-4, with a tentative D call TRBD1 (6 bases). V lost 0 bases, J lost 0 bases, and 12 bases lay in between. This CDR3 region has 17 residues. Germline V lookup: CDR1 MGHRA, CDR2 YSYEKL. This chain's CDR3 is CASSQEDRVLAKNIQYF. As DNA, the CDR3 is TGCGCCAGCAGCCAAGAGGACAGAGTACTAGCCAAAAACATTCAGTACTTC.

The rearrangement uses TRBV6-1 and TRBJ2-1; 8 positions agree with TRBD2. The CDR3 sequence is 16 residues long. The V segment lost 0 bases and the J segment 4 bases; nucleotides outside the gene matches: 5. Per germline, CDR1 MNHNS and CDR2 SASEGT. The CDR3 sequence: CASSEATGGDYNEQFF. CDR3 sequence (DNA): TGTGCCAGCAGTGAAGCTACGGGGGGGGATTACAATGAGCAGTTCTTC.

This clonotype has only a few counts. V gene TRBV6-1 combines with J gene TRBJ2-7; D is possibly TRBD1 (8 bases). V lost 6 bases and J lost 2, with 20 bases in between. Per germline, CDR1 MNHNS and CDR2 SASEGT. The CDR3 runs 16 residues. CDR3 coding DNA: TGTGCCAGCAGCCCACAGGGGGGGGCCGACGCCTACGAGCAGTACTTC. This codes for CASSPQGGADAYEQYF.

The chain uses TRBV11-3 and TRBJ2-3; 15 bases align to TRBD2. The germline V gene has CDR1 SGHNT and CDR2 YENEEA. CDR3 length equals 16 residues. V lost 6 bases to trimming and J lost 3 bases; unmatched junction nucleotides: 4. Written as DNA, the CDR3 is TGTGCCAGCAGTCCCGGGACTAGCGGGAGGACAGATACGCAGTATTTT. It encodes CASSPGTSGRTDTQYF.

The chain is built from TRBV5-1 and TRBJ1-1; 10 nucleotides agree with TRBD1. The trim removed 7 bases at V and 6 bases at J, leaving 9 bases unmatched. The germline V gene has CDR1 SGHRS and CDR2 YFSETQ. The CDR3 has 14 amino acids. The CDR3 coding sequence is TGCGCCAGCGGACCGGGACAGGGGTTTTCTGAAGCTTTCTTT. Its translation: CASGPGQGFSEAFF. Full variable domain (remainder filled in from reference TRBV5-1 and TRBJ1-1): KAGVTQTPRYLIKTRGQQVTLSCSPISGHRSVSWYQQTPGQGLQFLFEYFSETQRNKGNFPGRFSGRQFSNSRSEMNVSTLELGDSALYLCASGPGQGFSEAFFGQGTRLTVV.

This clonotype was seen a few times. The rearrangement links TRBV28 to TRBJ2-7; possible D gene TRBD1, 5 bases. There are 13 residues in the CDR3. With 5 bases removed from V and 5 bases from J, the gap between germline ends came to 13 bases. Germline V CDR1 and CDR2: MDHEN, SYDVKM. The CDR3 here is CASSVIQENEQYF. Here the CDR3 DNA reads TGTGCCAGCAGTGTAATACAGGAAAACGAGCAGTACTTC.

Worth noting for this clonotype: The junction does not match germline at one end; this may be a read error. The genes are TRBV5-1 and TRBJ2-1; 7 bases are shared with TRBD1. The germline CDR1 and CDR2 sequences are SGHRS and YFSETQ. The length of the CDR3 is 14 residues. The CDR3 reads CTSSSRDSYNEQFF. The CDR3 DNA follows: TGCACCAGCAGCTCCCGGGACAGCTACAATGAGCAGTTCTTC. Full variable domain (remainder filled in from reference TRBV5-1 and TRBJ2-1): KAGVTQTPRYLIKTRGQQVTLSCSPISGHRSVSWYQQTPGQGLQFLFEYFSETQRNKGNFPGRFSGRQFSNSRSEMNVSTLELGDSALYLCTSSSRDSYNEQFFGPGTRLTVL.

This clonotype was counted once. The rearrangement uses TRBV7-3 and TRBJ1-6; D might be TRBD1 (6 bases). The ends were cut back, 5 bases at V and 10 bases at J, with 12 bases in the middle. CDR1 is SGHTA and CDR2 is FQGTGA in the germline V gene. This CDR3 is built from 13 residues. The CDR3 DNA follows: TGTGCCAGCAGCAATACAGGGCAGTCACCCCTCCACTTT. Residues: CASSNTGQSPLHF.

This sequence joins TRBV7-3 and TRBJ2-5; 11 bases match TRBD1. Germline-derived CDR1 and CDR2 are SGHTA and FQGTGA. V lost 2 bases and J lost 3; bases outside the gene matches: 2. This CDR3 has 15 residues. CDR3 DNA: TGTGCCAGCAGCTTACAGGGACAGGGGGAAGAGACCCAGTACTTC. This codes for CASSLQGQGEETQYF.

There are a few counts of this clonotype. The CDR3 here is CASSVGGVEYHNEQFF. CDR3 DNA sequence: TGTGCCAGCAGCGTAGGAGGGGTAGAGTACCACAATGAGCAGTTCTTC. This chain uses TRBV9 with TRBJ2-1; the D gene could be TRBD1 or TRBD2 (5 bases each). The V gene lost 0 bases and the J gene lost 5 bases, with 15 bases spanning the gap. The CDR3 has 16 amino acids. The germline V gene encodes CDR1 SGDLS and CDR2 YYNGEE.

V gene TRBV6-1 combines with J gene TRBJ2-7; no reliable D call. CDR3 length: 11 residues. The germline V gene has CDR1 MNHNS and CDR2 SASEGT. V dropped 4 bases and J dropped 4 bases, with 5 bases sitting between them. As DNA, the CDR3 is TGTGCCAGCAGTGGTCTGTACGAGCAGTACTTC. Translated: CASSGLYEQYF.

This clonotype has just a few counts. This chain links TRBV6-5 with TRBJ2-2, with 8 bases that match TRBD2. The germline V gene encodes CDR1 MNHEY and CDR2 SVGAGI. This CDR3 spans 17 amino acids. J gave up 6 bases and V 0 bases, and 9 bases lay outside the gene matches. The CDR3 nucleotides read TGTGCCAGCAGTTACTCCACGGGAGGGAACGGCGCCGGGGAGCTGTTTTTT. This codes for CASSYSTGGNGAGELFF.